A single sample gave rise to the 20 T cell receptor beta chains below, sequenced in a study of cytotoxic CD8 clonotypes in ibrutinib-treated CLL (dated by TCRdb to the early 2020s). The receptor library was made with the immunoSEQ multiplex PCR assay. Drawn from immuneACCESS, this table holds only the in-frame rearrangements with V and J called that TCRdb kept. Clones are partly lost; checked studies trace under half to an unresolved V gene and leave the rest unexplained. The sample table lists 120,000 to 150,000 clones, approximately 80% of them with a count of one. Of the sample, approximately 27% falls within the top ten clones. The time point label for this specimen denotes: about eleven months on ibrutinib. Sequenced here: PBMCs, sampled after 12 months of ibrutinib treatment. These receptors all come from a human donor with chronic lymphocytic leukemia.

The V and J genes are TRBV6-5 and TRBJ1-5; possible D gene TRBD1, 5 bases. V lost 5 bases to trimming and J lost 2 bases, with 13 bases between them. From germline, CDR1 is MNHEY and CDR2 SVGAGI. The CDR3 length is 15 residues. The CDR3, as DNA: TGTGCCAGCAGTGCCCTCAGGGTAGGCAATCAGCCCCAGCATTTT. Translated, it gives CASSALRVGNQPQHF.

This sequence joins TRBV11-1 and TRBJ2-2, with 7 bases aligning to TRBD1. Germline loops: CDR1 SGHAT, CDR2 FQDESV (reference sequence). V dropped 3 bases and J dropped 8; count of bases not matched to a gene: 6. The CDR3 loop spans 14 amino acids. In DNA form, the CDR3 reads TGTGCCAGCAGCTTTAAAAGACAGGGTGGGGAGCTGTTTTTT. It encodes CASSFKRQGGELFF.

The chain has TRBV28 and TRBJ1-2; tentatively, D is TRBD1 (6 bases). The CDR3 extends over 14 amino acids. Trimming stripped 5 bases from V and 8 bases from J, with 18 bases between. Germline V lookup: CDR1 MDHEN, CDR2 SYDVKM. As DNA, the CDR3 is TGTGCCAGCAGTCTAGCCCTTCTCAGGGGCGGCTACACCTTC. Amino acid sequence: CASSLALLRGGYTF.

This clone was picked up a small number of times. CDR3 loop: CASSVVTGGEAFF. The CDR3 nucleotides are TGTGCCAGCAGCGTAGTGACAGGGGGAGAAGCTTTCTTT. The chain links TRBV9 to TRBJ1-1; 9 nucleotides agree with TRBD1. V shed 0 bases, J shed 8 bases, and the junction held 2 bases outside the gene matches. Germline CDR1 and CDR2: SGDLS and YYNGEE. The CDR3 has 13 residues. Combining the CDR3 with reference TRBV9 and TRBJ1-1 gives the whole variable domain DSGVTQTPKHLITATGQRVTLRCSPRSGDLSVYWYQQSLDQGLQFLIQYYNGEERAKGNILERFSAQQFPDLHSELNLSSLELGDSALYFCASSVVTGGEAFFGQGTRLTVV.

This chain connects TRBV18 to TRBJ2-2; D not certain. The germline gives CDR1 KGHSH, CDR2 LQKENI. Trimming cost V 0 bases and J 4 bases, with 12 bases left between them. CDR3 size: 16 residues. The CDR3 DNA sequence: TGTGCCAGCTCACCACCGTTTGGGGTGGCCACCGGGGAGCTGTTTTTT. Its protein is CASSPPFGVATGELFF.

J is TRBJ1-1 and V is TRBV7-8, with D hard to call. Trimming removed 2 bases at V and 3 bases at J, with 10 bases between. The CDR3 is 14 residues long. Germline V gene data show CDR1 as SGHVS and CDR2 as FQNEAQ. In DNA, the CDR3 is TGTGCCAGCAGCTTAAGGTATCGGGACACTGAAGCTTTCTTT. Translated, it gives CASSLRYRDTEAFF.

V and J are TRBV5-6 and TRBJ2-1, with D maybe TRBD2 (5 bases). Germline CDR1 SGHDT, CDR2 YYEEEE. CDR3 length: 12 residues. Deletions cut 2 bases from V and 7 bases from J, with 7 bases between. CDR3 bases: TGTGCCAGCAGCTTCGGACTGAATGAGCAGTTCTTC. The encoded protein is CASSFGLNEQFF. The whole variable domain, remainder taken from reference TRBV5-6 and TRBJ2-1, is DAGVTQSPTHLIKTRGQQVTLRCSPKSGHDTVSWYQQALGQGPQFIFQYYEEEERQRGNFPDRFSGHQFPNYSSELNVNALLLGDSALYLCASSFGLNEQFFGPGTRLTVL.

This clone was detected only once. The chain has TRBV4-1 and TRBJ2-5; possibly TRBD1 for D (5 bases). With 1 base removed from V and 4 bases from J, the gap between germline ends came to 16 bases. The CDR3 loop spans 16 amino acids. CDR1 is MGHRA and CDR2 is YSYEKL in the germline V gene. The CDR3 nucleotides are TGCGCCAGCAGCCAAGGTGGGCAGGGATTAAGAGAGACCCAGTACTTC. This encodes CASSQGGQGLRETQYF.

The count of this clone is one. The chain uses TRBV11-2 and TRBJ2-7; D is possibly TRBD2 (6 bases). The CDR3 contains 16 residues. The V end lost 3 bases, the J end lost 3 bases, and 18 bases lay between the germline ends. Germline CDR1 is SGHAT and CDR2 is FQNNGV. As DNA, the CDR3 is TGTGCCAGCAGCTTCGGGGAAAATAGCGGCATCTACGAGCAGTACTTC. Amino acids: CASSFGENSGIYEQYF.

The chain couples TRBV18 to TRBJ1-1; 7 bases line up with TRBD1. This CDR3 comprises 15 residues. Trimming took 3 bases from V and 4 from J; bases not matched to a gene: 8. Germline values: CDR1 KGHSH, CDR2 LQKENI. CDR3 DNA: TGTGCCAGCTCACCCGCTAACCGGGACAGCACTGAAGCTTTCTTT. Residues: CASSPANRDSTEAFF. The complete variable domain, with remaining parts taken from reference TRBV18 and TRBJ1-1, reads NAGVMQNPRHLVRRRGQEARLRCSPMKGHSHVYWYRQLPEEGLKFMVYLQKENIIDESGMPKERFSAEFPKEGPSILRIQQVVRGDSAAYFCASSPANRDSTEAFFGQGTRLTVV.

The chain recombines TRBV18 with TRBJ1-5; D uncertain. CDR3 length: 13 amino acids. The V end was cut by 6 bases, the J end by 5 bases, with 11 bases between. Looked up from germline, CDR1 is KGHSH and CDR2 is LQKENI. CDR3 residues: CASSPIRDQPQHF. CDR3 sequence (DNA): TGTGCCAGCTCCCCCATAAGGGATCAGCCCCAGCATTTT.

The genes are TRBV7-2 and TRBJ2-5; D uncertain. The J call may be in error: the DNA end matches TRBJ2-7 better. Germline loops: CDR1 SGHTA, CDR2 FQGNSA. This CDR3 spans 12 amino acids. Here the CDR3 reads CASSLTRYEQYF. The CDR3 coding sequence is TGTGCCAGCAGCTTAACGAGGTACGAGCAGTACTTC.

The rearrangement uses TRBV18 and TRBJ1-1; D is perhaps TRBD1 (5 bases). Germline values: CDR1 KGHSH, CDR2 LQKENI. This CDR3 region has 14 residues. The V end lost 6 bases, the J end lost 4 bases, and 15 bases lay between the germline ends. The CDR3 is CASSPMTVATEAFF. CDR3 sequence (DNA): TGTGCCAGCTCGCCGATGACAGTGGCCACTGAAGCTTTCTTT.

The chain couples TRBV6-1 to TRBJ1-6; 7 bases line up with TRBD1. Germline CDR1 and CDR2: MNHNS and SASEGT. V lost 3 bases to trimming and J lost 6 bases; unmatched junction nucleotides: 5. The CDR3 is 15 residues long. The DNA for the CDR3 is TGTGCCAGCAGTGAGTACGGGACAGTTAATTCACCCCTCCACTTT. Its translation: CASSEYGTVNSPLHF.

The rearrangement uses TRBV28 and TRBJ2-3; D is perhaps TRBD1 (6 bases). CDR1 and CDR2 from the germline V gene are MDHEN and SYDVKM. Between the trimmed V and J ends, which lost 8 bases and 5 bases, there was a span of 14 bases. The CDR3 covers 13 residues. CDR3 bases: TGTGCCAGCTGTGCAGGGGCTAGAGATACGCAGTATTTT. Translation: CASCAGARDTQYF.

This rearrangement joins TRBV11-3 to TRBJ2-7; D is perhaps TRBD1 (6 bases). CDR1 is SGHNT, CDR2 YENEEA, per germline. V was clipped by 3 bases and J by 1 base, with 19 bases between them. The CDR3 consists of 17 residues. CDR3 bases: TGTGCCAGCAGCTTGGCCGGTCAGGGGCTTGCGTCCTACGAGCAGTACTTC. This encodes CASSLAGQGLASYEQYF.

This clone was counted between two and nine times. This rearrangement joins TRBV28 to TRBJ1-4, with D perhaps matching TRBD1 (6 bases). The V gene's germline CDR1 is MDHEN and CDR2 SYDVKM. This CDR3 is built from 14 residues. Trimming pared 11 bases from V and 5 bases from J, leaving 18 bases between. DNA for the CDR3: TGTGCCGGCCAGCACAGGGAGGGGAATGAAAAACTGTTTTTT. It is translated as CAGQHREGNEKLFF.

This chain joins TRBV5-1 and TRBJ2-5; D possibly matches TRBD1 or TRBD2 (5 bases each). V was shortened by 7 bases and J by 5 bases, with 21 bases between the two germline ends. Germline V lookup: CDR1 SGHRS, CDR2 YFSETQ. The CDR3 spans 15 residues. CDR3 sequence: CASSPAWDPRETQYF. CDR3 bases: TGCGCCAGCTCCCCCGCCTGGGACCCTCGGGAGACCCAGTACTTC.

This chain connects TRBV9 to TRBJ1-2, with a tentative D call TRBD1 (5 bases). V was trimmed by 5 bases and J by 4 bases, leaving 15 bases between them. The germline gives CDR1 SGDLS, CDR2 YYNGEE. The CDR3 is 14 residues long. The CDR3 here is CASRAPSGGYGYTF. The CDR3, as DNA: TGTGCCAGCAGAGCACCGTCGGGGGGCTATGGCTACACCTTC.

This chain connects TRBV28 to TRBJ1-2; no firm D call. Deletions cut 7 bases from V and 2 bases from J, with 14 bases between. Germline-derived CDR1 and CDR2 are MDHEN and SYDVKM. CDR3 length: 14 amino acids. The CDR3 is CASTSTSANYGYTF. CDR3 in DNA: TGTGCCAGCACCTCGACTTCGGCCAACTATGGCTACACCTTC.